One TCR beta chain is described in this entry. This sample stems from a study of shared clonotypes between healthy human individuals. The wider study: Researchers assigned three CD4 naive, three CD4 memory, two CD8 naive and one CD8 memory plate to each donor.

Per germline, CDR1 ENHRY and CDR2 SYGVKD. The CDR3 is 15 amino acids. V trimming: 7 bases; J trimming: 3 bases; junction bases outside the gene matches: 9. Tens of thousands of T cell genomes, or around 180 ng DNA, went into the sorted-subset replicate PCRs. Per the original methods: ImmunoSEQ supplied junction-only sequences lacking quality scores, so filtering was different. Profiled with immunoSEQ multiplex PCR; TCRdb holds only in-frame clones, not every one. V and J calls and clone size are as listed in that table; D and trimming were resolved from the DNA. The repertoire holds around 2.1 million clones, with 90% to 96% as singletons.

Sequencing was done on a sample of naive CD4+ T cells sorted from blood. The sample's subset: CD45RA+ positively selected. The rearrangement joins TRBV10-3 to TRBJ2-7; 10 positions agree with TRBD1. The clonotype originates from a man in his late teens or twenties in good health. The CDR3 spells CAITPHRDRGYEQYF. CDR3 nucleotide sequence: TGTGCCATCACCCCACACCGGGACAGGGGCTACGAGCAGTACTTC.